The table lists the clone carrying this T cell receptor beta chain with a few counts. The V gene lost 1 base and the J gene lost 1 base, with 10 bases spanning the gap. The length of the CDR3 is 15 residues. Germline CDR1 reads SGHTA; CDR2 reads FQGNSA. These data originate in a study of blood T cell repertoires in COVID-19. As for the study in general: Spain, Italy and the United States supplied samples that represented acute and convalescent COVID-19. PBMCs, B-cell-depleted T cells, or T cells provided the cDNA or gDNA that made up the material.

The repertoire was sequenced with immunoSEQ multiplex PCR; TCRdb's copy has only in-frame clones and lacks some. The table shows 60,000 to 75,000 clones, with about 90% occurring only once. The V gene is TRBV7-2, the J gene TRBJ1-2; D gene ambiguous. The sequence was obtained from a man aged 60 to 69 with acute or convalescent COVID-19. The specimen was peripheral blood. The CDR3 spells CASSLETGINYGYTF. The DNA for the CDR3 is TGTGCCAGCAGCTTAGAAACCGGGATTAACTATGGCTACACCTTC.